Ten or more counts support the clone carrying this T cell receptor beta chain. As yet, its antigen is unknown. The CDR3 contains 14 residues. The germline CDR1 and CDR2 sequences are SEHNR and FQNEAQ (reference sequence). Trimming left V 5 bases short and J 4 bases short, with 14 bases between. MiXCR, run by TCRdb on the reads, gives a single entry per CDR3 protein. Seen here are some 800,000 distinct CDR3 sequences, 25% to 30% observed once, and the top ten hold under 15%. These data are taken from a study of T cell repertoires in cytomegalovirus infection. J is TRBJ1-1 and V is TRBV7-9; perhaps TRBD1 as D (5 bases). This receptor was taken from a human donor in good health (CMV status not recorded). Some clones in this sample may be carry-over from other donors' samples. Source: cultured CD8+ T cells from PBMCs, taken from culture after CMV antigen stimulation. The CDR3 region has the DNA TGTGCCAGCAGCCACAGTCAGGGAGGCACTGAAGCTTTCTTT. Its translation is CASSHSQGGTEAFF. Supplemented by reference TRBV7-9 and TRBJ1-1, the full variable domain reads DTGVSQNPRHKITKRGQNVTFRCDPISEHNRLYWYRQTLGQGPEFLTYFQNEAQLEKSRLLSDRFSAERPKGSFSTLEIQRTEQGDSAMYLCASSHSQGGTEAFFGQGTRLTVV.